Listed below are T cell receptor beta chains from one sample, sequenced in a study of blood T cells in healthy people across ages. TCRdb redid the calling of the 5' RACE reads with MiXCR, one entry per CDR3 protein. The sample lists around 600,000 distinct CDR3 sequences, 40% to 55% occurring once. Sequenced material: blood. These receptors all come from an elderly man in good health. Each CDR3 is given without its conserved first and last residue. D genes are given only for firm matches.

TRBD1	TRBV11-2	ASTVGQGTYNSPLH
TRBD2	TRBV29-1	SVEGAGGPVETQY
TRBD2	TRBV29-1	SGGGREQF
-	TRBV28	ASSPPRGKGQF
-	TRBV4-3	ASSQDLTGREQY
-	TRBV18	ASSPVSVDGYT
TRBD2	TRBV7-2	ASSSGRREYEQY
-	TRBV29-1	SAQPRGGGINEQY
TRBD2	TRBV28	ASSLLGGRASDTQY
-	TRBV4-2	ASSLKNLRGRGYEQF
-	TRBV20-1	SASPGGFERTEAF
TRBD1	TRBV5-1	ASSFSGQGVSYEQY
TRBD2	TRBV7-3	ASSTGEGSYNEQF
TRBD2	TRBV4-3	ASSQEGGGGYQETQY
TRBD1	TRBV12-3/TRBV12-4	ASSIDRGLEKLF
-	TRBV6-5	ASRGARDTPFGYT
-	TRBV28	ASSSGTLKETQY
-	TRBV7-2	ASSPYLSYEQY
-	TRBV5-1	ASSGSITYEQY
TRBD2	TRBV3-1	ASSQPRLAGDTGELF
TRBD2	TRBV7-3	ASSSGLAQGFGELF
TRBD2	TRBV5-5	ASSLVASGFRNEQF
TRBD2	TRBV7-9	ASSPAVAGAFRSTDTQY
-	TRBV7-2	ASSLRADTQY
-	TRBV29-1	SVVRGLTEAF
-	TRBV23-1	ASSHRDGVYGYT
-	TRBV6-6	ASKTQGLGNTIY
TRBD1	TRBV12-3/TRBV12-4	ASTYRTGGDGYTQY
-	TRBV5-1	ASSLVSAMETQY
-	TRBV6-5	ASKLSSYNSPLH
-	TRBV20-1	SARQINYGYT
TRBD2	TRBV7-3	ASSRGAGGESDTQY
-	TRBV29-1	SAHAPFEIDTQY
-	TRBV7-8	AANSGPNTDTQY
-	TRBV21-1	ASSKGVGQIYEQY
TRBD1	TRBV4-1	ASSPGAGGYGYT
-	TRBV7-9	ASSLEGQWTYEQY
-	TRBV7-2	ASSFTSGMNTGELF
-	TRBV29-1	SVGVASYGYT
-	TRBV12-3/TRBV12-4	ASSYGQIPSNEQF
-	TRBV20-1	SARAQGGAKNIQY
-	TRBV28	ASSTADRETQY
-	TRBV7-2	ASSLSSGGGTADTQY
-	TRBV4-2	ASSQGGAYSGANVLT
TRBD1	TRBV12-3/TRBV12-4	ANRKGRRTGDTGELF
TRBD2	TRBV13	ASSATSASTDTQY
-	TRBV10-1	ASSEQGGLQETQY
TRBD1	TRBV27	ASSPRQGRDQPQH
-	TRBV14	ASSQVVLSVPPLH
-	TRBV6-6	ASSYSTGGLRVYEQY
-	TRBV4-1	ASSQEEDVARSPLH
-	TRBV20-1	SAREIRARSGGYT